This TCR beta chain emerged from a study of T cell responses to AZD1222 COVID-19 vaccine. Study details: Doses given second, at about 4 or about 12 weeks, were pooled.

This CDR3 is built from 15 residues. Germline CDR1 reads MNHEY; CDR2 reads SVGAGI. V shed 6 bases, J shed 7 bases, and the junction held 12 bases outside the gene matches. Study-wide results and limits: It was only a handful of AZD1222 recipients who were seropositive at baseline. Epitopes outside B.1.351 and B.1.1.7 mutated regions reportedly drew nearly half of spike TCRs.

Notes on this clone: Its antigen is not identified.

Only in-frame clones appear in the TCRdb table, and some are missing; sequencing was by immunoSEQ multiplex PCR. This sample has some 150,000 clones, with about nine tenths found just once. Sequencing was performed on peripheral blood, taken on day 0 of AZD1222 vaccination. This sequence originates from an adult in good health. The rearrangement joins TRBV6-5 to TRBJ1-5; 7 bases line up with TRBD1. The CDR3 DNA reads TGTGCCAGCAGGGATTACAGGGGTGCAGGGCAGCCCCAGCATTTT. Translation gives CASRDYRGAGQPQHF.